The 6 T cell receptor beta chains below all came from one sample that was sequenced in a study of shared clonotypes between healthy human individuals. The table came from immunoSEQ multiplex PCR; TCRdb's copy has only in-frame clones and leaves some out. Of 2 million to 3 million clones in the sample, 80% to 95% were seen once. Sequencing was done on a sample of naive CD4+ T cells from PBMCs. Indicated subset: CD45RA+ positively selected. The receptors come from a man between 18 and 29 years old in good health. Some clones in this sample may be carry-over from other donors' samples.

CDR3 residues: CASSHPPTGDRGYNEQFF. DNA of the CDR3: TGTGCCAGCAGTCACCCCCCGACGGGGGACAGGGGTTACAATGAGCAGTTCTTC. V and J are TRBV28 and TRBJ2-1; the match to TRBD1 covers 10 bases. Germline assignment: CDR1 MDHEN and CDR2 SYDVKM. The CDR3 sequence is 18 residues long. V gave up 5 bases and J gave up 4 bases; unmatched junction bases: 14. Variable domain in full (rest from reference TRBV28 and TRBJ2-1): DVKVTQSSRYLVKRTGEKVFLECVQDMDHENMFWYRQDPGLGLRLIYFSYDVKMKEKGDIPEGYSVSREKKERFSLILESASTNQTSMYLCASSHPPTGDRGYNEQFFGPGTRLTVL.

The chain employs TRBV7-2 and TRBJ2-7; D is unresolved. Germline values: CDR1 SGHTA, CDR2 FQGNSA. The CDR3 extends over 12 amino acids. V was shortened by 4 bases and J by 3 bases, with 7 bases between the two germline ends. Here the CDR3 reads CASSYVHYEQYF. The CDR3 coding sequence is TGTGCCAGCAGCTACGTCCACTACGAGCAGTACTTC.

This sequence joins TRBV30 and TRBJ1-5; 9 bases map to TRBD1. Germline values: CDR1 GTSNPN, CDR2 SVGIG (reference sequence). The CDR3 consists of 17 residues. Trimming took 3 bases from V and 4 from J; bases not matched to a gene: 13. The CDR3 loop reads CAWSETTGGNQNQPQHF. CDR3 coding DNA: TGTGCCTGGAGCGAGACGACAGGGGGTAACCAGAATCAGCCCCAGCATTTT. The full variable domain, completed using reference TRBV30 and TRBJ1-5, is SQTIHQWPATLVQPVGSPLSLECTVEGTSNPNLYWYRQAAGRGLQLLFYSVGIGQISSEVPQNLSASRPQDRQFILSSKKLLLSDSGFYLCAWSETTGGNQNQPQHFGDGTRLSIL.

Concerning this clone itself: The sample carries other DNA sequences with the same CDR3. This rearrangement joins TRBV28 to TRBJ1-5; 9 bases are a match to TRBD1. The germline CDR1 and CDR2 sequences are MDHEN and SYDVKM. With 6 bases clipped from V and 5 bases from J, the junction kept 2 bases outside the gene matches. CDR3 length: 13 amino acids. The CDR3 DNA sequence: TGTGCCAGCAGGCGACAGGGGGATCAGCCCCAGCATTTT. It codes for CASRRQGDQPQHF. Using reference TRBV28 and TRBJ1-5 for the parts outside the CDR3, the full variable domain is DVKVTQSSRYLVKRTGEKVFLECVQDMDHENMFWYRQDPGLGLRLIYFSYDVKMKEKGDIPEGYSVSREKKERFSLILESASTNQTSMYLCASRRQGDQPQHFGDGTRLSIL.

V gene TRBV9 combines with J gene TRBJ1-3; D possibly corresponds to TRBD1 (5 bases). With 3 bases removed from V and 10 bases from J, the gap between germline ends came to 11 bases. Germline assignment: CDR1 SGDLS and CDR2 YYNGEE. The CDR3 covers 12 residues. The CDR3 protein is CASSAPQGTIYF. The DNA of the CDR3 is TGTGCCAGCAGCGCCCCTCAGGGAACCATATATTTT.

The chain joins TRBV18 to TRBJ2-3, with D possibly being TRBD2 (5 bases). This CDR3 has 15 residues. Germline V lookup: CDR1 KGHSH, CDR2 LQKENI. Trimming took 3 bases from V and 2 from J, leaving 12 bases between them. This CDR3 is CASSPMVGLTDTQYF. CDR3 DNA: TGTGCCAGCTCACCCATGGTCGGACTCACAGATACGCAGTATTTT.